The present entry profiles one TCR beta chain with its context. Its antigen is not yet known. Per-nucleotide qualities are absent, and no much larger clonotype sits a single base away. This sample is drawn from a study of blood T cell repertoires in COVID-19 (dated by TCRdb to the early 2020s). About the study as a whole: The collaborator samples originated in the United States, Italy and Spain and spanned the acute and convalescent phases of COVID-19. HLA class I and class II types, where available, came from metadata supplied by the sample provider rather than from assay-based typing. A de-identified subject ID, COVID-19 status, age in years and sex were almost always included in the sample metadata. The dataset comprised deeply sampled blood TCRbeta repertoires from subjects exposed to, actively infected with, or recovered from COVID-19. The samples were drawn from two sources: the first 160 participants of the ongoing ImmuneRACE study, and over 1,000 subjects contributed by 6 global collaborators. The material from the prospective study consisted of cDNA or gDNA derived from T cells, B-cell-depleted T cells, or PBMCs. The repertoires were made available in a free public database intended to serve as a resource for research on the immune response to SARS-CoV-2. Findings and caveats that apply to the study as a whole: The amount of clinical and demographic metadata varied by source and participant and was provided uncurated.

Enrolling through a virtual design, the prospective study's participants ranged in age from roughly 18 to 89 years and lived across 24 United States geographic areas. In the prospective study, cohorts were assigned on the basis of participant-reported clinical history obtained from a screening survey and a study questionnaire. Exposed participants had been in contact, within 2 weeks of entering the study, with a person who had a PCR-confirmed or clinician-diagnosed case of COVID-19. In the prospective study, whole blood, serum and a nasopharyngeal or oropharyngeal swab were collected from each participant by mobile phlebotomists. Participants in the prospective study had the option to provide additional blood draws and questionnaires over a 2-month period. Before DNA extraction, blood samples from the prospective study were shipped at room temperature or frozen. TCRbeta CDR3 regions were amplified from genomic DNA using the immunoSEQ Assay, a bias-controlled multiplex PCR. On the authors' methods: Within the assay, amplification of reference gene primers was used to estimate how many nucleated cells each sample contained. To quantify the absolute abundance of each unique TCRbeta CDR3 rearrangement, sequence reads were collapsed and filtered. Productive Simpson clonality was computed per sample as the square root of Simpson's diversity index over productive rearrangements. This immuneACCESS table, as held by TCRdb, lists in-frame sequences with V and J called but not all clones. Of the missing ones, under half trace to an unresolved V gene in checked studies; the others have no known cause. From that table come the V and J calls and clone size; the DNA was used to work out D and trimming. The sample has about 270,000 clones on record, approximately 90% of them singletons. The biggest ten clones account for about 3% of the sample.

The sequence was collected from a man in his forties who had been exposed to COVID-19. The material sequenced was PBMCs or T cells enriched from blood (not recorded which).

The base sequence is TGTGCCAGCAGCCAAGAACAAATGACTAGCGGGAGGCCCCAGTACTTC. The translation is CASSQEQMTSGRPQYF. This chain joins TRBV3-1 (or the pseudogene TRBV3-2) to TRBJ2-5; 13 junctional bases match TRBD2. The CDR3 starts with the cysteine, ends with the phenylalanine, and has 16 residues. Only the CDR3 part of the read is kept: 48 bases, read in frame from the first base. For this chain, trimming is 0 bases at the V end and 9 bases at the J end, and the number of junction bases without a gene match is 7. The germline V gene (reference sequence) gives CDR1 as LGHDT and CDR2 as YNNKEL.